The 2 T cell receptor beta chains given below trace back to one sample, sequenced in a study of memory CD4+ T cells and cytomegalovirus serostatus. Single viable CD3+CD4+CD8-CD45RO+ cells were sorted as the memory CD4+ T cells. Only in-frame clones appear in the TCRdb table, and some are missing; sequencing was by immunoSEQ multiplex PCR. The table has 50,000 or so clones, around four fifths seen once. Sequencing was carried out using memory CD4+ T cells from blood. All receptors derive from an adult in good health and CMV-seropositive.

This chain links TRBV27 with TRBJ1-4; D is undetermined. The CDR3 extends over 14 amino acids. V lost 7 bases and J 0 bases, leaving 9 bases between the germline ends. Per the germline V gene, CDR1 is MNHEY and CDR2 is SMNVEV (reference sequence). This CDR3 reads CASTPLATNEKLFF. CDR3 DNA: TGTGCCAGCACCCCCCTCGCAACTAATGAAAAACTGTTTTTT.

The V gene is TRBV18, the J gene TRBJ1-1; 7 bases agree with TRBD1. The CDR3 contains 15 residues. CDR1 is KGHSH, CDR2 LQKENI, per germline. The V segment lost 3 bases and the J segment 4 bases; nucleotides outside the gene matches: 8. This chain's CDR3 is CASSPDRDPSTEAFF. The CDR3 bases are TGTGCCAGCTCACCCGACAGGGACCCGAGCACTGAAGCTTTCTTT.